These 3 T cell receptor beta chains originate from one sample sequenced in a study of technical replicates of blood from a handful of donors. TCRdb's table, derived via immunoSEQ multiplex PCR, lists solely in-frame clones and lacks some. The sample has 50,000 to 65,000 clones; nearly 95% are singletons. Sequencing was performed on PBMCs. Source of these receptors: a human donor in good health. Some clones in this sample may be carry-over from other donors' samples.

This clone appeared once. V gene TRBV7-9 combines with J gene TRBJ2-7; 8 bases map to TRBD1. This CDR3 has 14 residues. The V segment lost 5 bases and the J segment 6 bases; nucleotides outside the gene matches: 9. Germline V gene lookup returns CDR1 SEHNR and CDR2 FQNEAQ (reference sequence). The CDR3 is CASSEDREPLEQYF. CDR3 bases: TGTGCCAGCAGCGAGGACAGGGAACCGCTCGAGCAGTACTTC.

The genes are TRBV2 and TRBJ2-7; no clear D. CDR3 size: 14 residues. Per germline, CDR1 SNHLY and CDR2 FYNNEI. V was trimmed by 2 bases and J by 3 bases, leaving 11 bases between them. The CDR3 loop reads CASSEPGNRYEQYF. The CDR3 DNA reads TGTGCCAGCAGTGAACCGGGTAACCGCTACGAGCAGTACTTC. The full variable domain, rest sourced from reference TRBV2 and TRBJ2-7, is EPEVTQTPSHQVTQMGQEVILRCVPISNHLYFYWYRQILGQKVEFLVSFYNNEISEKSEIFDDQFSVERPDGSNFTLKIRSTKLEDSAMYFCASSEPGNRYEQYFGPGTRLTVT.

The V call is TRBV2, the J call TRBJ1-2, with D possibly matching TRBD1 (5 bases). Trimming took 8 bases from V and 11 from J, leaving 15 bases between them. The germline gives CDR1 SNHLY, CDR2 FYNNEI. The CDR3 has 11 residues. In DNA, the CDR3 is TGTGCCAGCCCCGAGGAGGGGTCTTACACCTTC. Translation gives CASPEEGSYTF.